This TCR beta chain derives from a study of blood T cell repertoires in COVID-19. Overall study context: Sites across the United States, Italy and Spain contributed samples from acute and convalescent COVID-19. Nucleic acid was either cDNA or gDNA, and it came from T cells, B-cell-depleted T cells, or PBMCs.

The CDR3 extends over 16 amino acids. J gave up 1 base and V 3 bases, and 9 bases lay outside the gene matches. The germline V gene has CDR1 KGHSH and CDR2 LQKENI. The method was immunoSEQ multiplex PCR; TCRdb's version includes in-frame clones alone and lacks a portion of them. Of roughly 180,000 clones listed, 70% to 90% were seen once; the top ten hold 5.5% to 8%. The chain carries TRBV18 and TRBJ2-7, with 7 bases that match TRBD2. The sample comprised peripheral blood. The sequence derives from an older man with COVID-19, enrolled during active disease. DNA for the CDR3: TGTGCCAGCTCACCGGGGGGGTCACTAATTTCCTACGAGCAGTACTTC. Protein: CASSPGGSLISYEQYF.